This record concerns one TCR beta chain sequence. Its antigen is currently unknown. This sample was included in a study of cytomegalovirus exposure and HLA in healthy donors. Study outcomes and limitations: A later analysis linked roughly 17,000 TCR beta sequences to HLA alleles at 0.05 false discovery rate.

Researchers ran the PCR with 60 Vbeta and 13 Jbeta primers. Libraries were prepared by immunoSEQ multiplex PCR; TCRdb keeps only in-frame clonotypes and omits some of them. In the table there are 240,000 or so clones, 82% of which are singletons. V was pared by 6 bases and J by 2 bases, with 9 bases of the junction left unmatched. Germline V lookup: CDR1 SNHLY, CDR2 FYNNEI. This CDR3 region has 15 residues. The chain joins TRBV2 to TRBJ1-1, with 7 bases identical to TRBD1. The TCR sequence derives from a woman in her 40s in good health and CMV-seropositive. The sequenced sample was PBMCs. In DNA form, the CDR3 reads TGTGCCAGCAGCAGTCGGCACAGGGGTAACACTGAAGCTTTCTTT. This encodes CASSSRHRGNTEAFF.